Listed below are T cell receptor beta chains from one sample, sequenced in a study of T cells after yellow fever vaccination. TCRdb reprocessed the 5' RACE reads with MiXCR, giving one entry per CDR3 protein. The sample has about 300,000 distinct CDR3 sequences, around 7% seen once; the top ten hold over 15%. The sequenced sample was PBMCs, obtained more than 40 days after the first yellow fever vaccination. The receptors were sampled from a man between 18 and 35 years old who received the YFV17D yellow fever vaccine. CDR3s include the opening cysteine and the closing phenylalanine or tryptophan. D genes are given only for firm matches. A clone size is listed for some rows: how often the clone was seen (once, few, many), or a class if it is expanded.

V	D	size	J	CDR3	DNA
TRBV6-5	TRBD1	once	TRBJ1-1	CASSYVGGALDTEAFF	TGTGCCAGCAGTTACGTAGGGGGCGCTTTGGACACTGAAGCTTTCTTT
TRBV11-2	.	few	TRBJ2-5	CASTRPGVQETQYF	TGTGCCAGCACCCGCCCCGGGGTTCAAGAGACCCAGTACTTC
TRBV3-1	.	few	TRBJ2-1	CASSPLWGEGGDEQFF	TGTGCCAGCAGCCCGCTCTGGGGGGAGGGGGGCGATGAGCAGTTCTTC
TRBV20-1	TRBD2	few	TRBJ2-2	CSARGWSGGGNTGELFF	TGCAGTGCTAGAGGGTGGAGCGGGGGGGGTAACACCGGGGAGCTGTTTTTT
TRBV20-1	.	many	TRBJ1-6	CSARERGYGASPLHF	TGCAGTGCTAGAGAAAGGGGTTATGGGGCGTCACCCCTCCACTTT
TRBV3-1	.	.	TRBJ2-2	CASSLRRNTGELFF	TGTGCCAGCAGCCTGCGACGGAACACCGGGGAGCTGTTTTTT
TRBV5-6	.	few	TRBJ2-2	CASSLSWFSGELFF	TGTGCCAGCAGCTTGAGCTGGTTTTCCGGGGAGCTGTTTTTT
TRBV9	TRBD1	.	TRBJ1-1	CASSVGQGLTEAFF	TGTGCCAGCAGCGTAGGACAGGGGTTAACTGAAGCTTTCTTT
TRBV7-2	.	few	TRBJ2-2	CASTPAQTGELFF	TGTGCCAGCACCCCGGCCCAAACCGGGGAGCTGTTTTTT
TRBV10-3	TRBD1	few	TRBJ2-5	CAISGAGGGTGLVETQYF	TGTGCCATCAGTGGAGCCGGCGGCGGGACAGGGTTGGTGGAGACCCAGTACTTC
TRBV7-8	.	few	TRBJ2-1	CASSLDRGPYNEQFF	TGTGCCAGCAGCTTAGATCGGGGGCCCTACAATGAGCAGTTCTTC
TRBV12-3/TRBV12-4	TRBD1	.	TRBJ1-5	CASSSRKTGGSRYGNQPQHF	TGTGCCAGCAGTTCCCGTAAGACAGGGGGATCCAGATACGGCAATCAGCCCCAGCATTTT
TRBV20-1	.	.	TRBJ2-3	CSARDPGHRTDTQYF	TGCAGTGCTAGAGATCCGGGTCACCGCACAGATACGCAGTATTTT
TRBV7-7	TRBD2	few	TRBJ2-5	CASSLRTSGETQYF	TGTGCCAGCAGCTTACGGACTAGTGGAGAGACCCAGTACTTC
TRBV10-3	.	.	TRBJ2-3	CAISEPWGVADSTDTQYF	TGTGCCATCAGTGAGCCTTGGGGGGTAGCCGATAGCACAGATACGCAGTATTTT
TRBV4-1	TRBD1	few	TRBJ2-2	CASRQRQGVSTGELFF	TGCGCCAGCAGACAAAGACAGGGGGTGTCCACCGGGGAGCTGTTTTTT
TRBV12-3/TRBV12-4	.	many	TRBJ1-1	CASSLSFGRTEAFF	TGTGCCAGCAGTTTATCCTTTGGACGGACTGAAGCTTTCTTT
TRBV6-5	.	many	TRBJ2-2	CASSYSDGYTGELFF	TGTGCCAGCAGTTACTCGGACGGATATACCGGGGAGCTGTTTTTT
TRBV4-1	TRBD2	many	TRBJ2-3	CASSRQPGLATDTQYF	TGCGCCAGCAGCCGACAACCGGGACTAGCGACAGATACGCAGTATTTT
TRBV7-9	.	.	TRBJ2-1	CASSPRGGHNEQFF	TGTGCCAGCAGCCCGAGGGGGGGCCACAATGAGCAGTTCTTC
TRBV20-1	.	few	TRBJ2-5	CSATDNLETQYF	TGCAGTGCTACAGACAATTTAGAGACCCAGTACTTC
TRBV4-1	TRBD2	.	TRBJ2-5	CASSQGFGGGRETQYF	TGCGCCAGCAGCCAGGGGTTTGGCGGGGGGAGGGAGACCCAGTACTTC
TRBV5-1	TRBD1	.	TRBJ1-1	CASSPLATGAAQAFF	TGCGCCAGCAGCCCCCTAGCGACAGGGGCAGCTCAAGCTTTCTTT
TRBV20-1	.	few	TRBJ2-5	CSARDRLVPETQYF	TGCAGTGCTAGAGATCGGCTAGTCCCAGAGACCCAGTACTTC
TRBV27	.	.	TRBJ2-7	CASSWRDEQYF	TGTGCCAGCAGTTGGAGGGACGAGCAGTACTTC
TRBV7-2	.	.	TRBJ1-5	CASSPQGDSNQPQHF	TGTGCCAGCAGCCCCCAGGGTGATAGCAATCAGCCCCAGCATTTT
TRBV6-1	.	few	TRBJ2-5	CASSENREETQYF	TGTGCCAGCTCTGAAAACCGAGAAGAGACCCAGTACTTC
TRBV20-1	TRBD2	.	TRBJ2-1	CSAAPAAGGSYNEQFF	TGCAGTGCCGCGCCCGCAGCGGGGGGTTCCTACAATGAGCAGTTCTTC
TRBV7-9	.	many	TRBJ1-6	CASSLWDGNSPLHF	TGTGCCAGCAGCTTATGGGACGGGAATTCACCCCTCCACTTT
TRBV7-2	.	.	TRBJ1-5	CASSLQITSNQPQHF	TGTGCCAGCAGTTTACAGATAACTAGCAATCAGCCCCAGCATTTT
TRBV18	.	many	TRBJ2-5	CASSPQGAGSETQYF	TGTGCCAGCTCACCACAGGGAGCAGGATCAGAGACCCAGTACTTC
TRBV7-9	.	few	TRBJ2-3	CASSAQGYTDTQYF	TGTGCCAGCAGCGCCCAAGGTTATACAGATACGCAGTATTTT
TRBV4-3	TRBD1	few	TRBJ1-1	CASSQGTGHTEAFF	TGCGCCAGCAGCCAAGGGACAGGGCACACTGAAGCTTTCTTT
TRBV29-1	TRBD2	few	TRBJ2-3	CKCSGGSTDTQYF	TGCAAATGTAGCGGGGGGAGCACAGATACGCAGTATTTT
TRBV12-3/TRBV12-4	.	few	TRBJ2-2	CASITDGETGELFF	TGTGCCAGCATAACGGACGGAGAGACCGGGGAGCTGTTTTTT
TRBV5-5	TRBD1	few	TRBJ2-7	CASSLTTGLTYEQYF	TGTGCCAGCAGCCTGACGACAGGGCTAACCTACGAGCAGTACTTC
TRBV7-2	TRBD1	few	TRBJ2-2	CASSLGPGGATGELFF	TGTGCCAGCAGCTTAGGGCCAGGGGGCGCCACCGGGGAGCTGTTTTTT
TRBV28	.	.	TRBJ2-3	CASSSIVPPRTDTQYF	TGTGCCAGCAGTTCGATCGTCCCTCCCAGGACAGATACGCAGTATTTT
TRBV5-1	.	many	TRBJ2-6	CASSLAGSGANVLTF	TGCGCCAGCAGCTTGGCAGGATCTGGGGCCAACGTCCTGACTTTC
TRBV20-1	.	few	TRBJ1-6	CSAHQGIFSPLHF	TGCAGTGCTCACCAGGGTATTTTTTCACCCCTCCACTTT
TRBV10-3	TRBD1	few	TRBJ2-1	CAARTGNNEQFF	TGTGCCGCCAGGACAGGGAACAATGAGCAGTTCTTC
TRBV20-1	TRBD1	many	TRBJ1-1	CSASRTGDTEAFF	TGCAGTGCTAGTCGGACAGGAGACACTGAAGCTTTCTTT
TRBV6-1	.	once	TRBJ1-1	CASSEANTEAFF	TGTGCCAGCAGTGAAGCTAACACTGAAGCTTTCTTT
TRBV2	TRBD2	few	TRBJ2-1	CASSVLAGAPNEQFF	TGTGCCAGCAGTGTCTTAGCGGGGGCCCCTAATGAGCAGTTCTTC
TRBV27	TRBD1	.	TRBJ2-1	CASSLWTGGPGDEQFF	TGTGCCAGCAGTTTATGGACAGGGGGGCCCGGGGATGAGCAGTTCTTC
TRBV4-1	.	few	TRBJ1-2	CASSQANREQHYGYTF	TGCGCCAGCAGCCAGGCTAACAGGGAACAACACTATGGCTACACCTTC
TRBV29-1	TRBD2	few	TRBJ2-5	CSVDHSGELKTQYF	TGCAGCGTTGACCATAGCGGGGAATTGAAGACCCAGTACTTC
TRBV7-8	.	.	TRBJ1-5	CASSLAQDQPLHF	TGTGCCAGCAGCTTGGCACAAGATCAGCCCCTGCATTTT
TRBV20-1	.	few	TRBJ1-1	CSANQGFTEAFF	TGCAGTGCTAACCAGGGATTCACTGAAGCTTTCTTT
TRBV20-1	.	few	TRBJ2-3	CSALNLDTQYF	TGCAGTGCCCTTAACCTCGATACGCAGTATTTT